These T cell receptor beta chains were read from a single sample in a study of blood T cell repertoires in COVID-19. Generated by immunoSEQ multiplex PCR, the TCRdb table keeps only in-frame clones and is missing some. The table lists some 180,000 clones, about 80% of them singletons. Sequencing was performed on PBMCs or T cells enriched from blood (not recorded which). These receptors were obtained from a man aged 60 to 75 who had been exposed to COVID-19. Both conserved end residues are part of each CDR3. A D gene is named only where the DNA matches it firmly. Not every row has a clone size; where given, it reads once, few, many or a size class.

size,J,V,D,DNA,CDR3
-,TRBJ1-2,TRBV12-3/TRBV12-4,TRBD1,TGTGCCAGCAGTTACCGGACAGGGCATGGCTACACCTTC,CASSYRTGHGYTF
-,TRBJ1-6,TRBV2,-,TGTGCCAGCAGTGAGGCAGGGGCCTATAATTCACCCCTCCACTTT,CASSEAGAYNSPLHF
-,TRBJ2-2,TRBV5-5,TRBD2,TGTGCCAGCAGCCAGGGACTAGCGGGAGTAGTGAACACCGGGGAGCTGTTTTTT,CASSQGLAGVVNTGELFF
-,TRBJ2-1,TRBV11-3,TRBD2,TGTGCCAGCACCGCGGAGGGAAGCGGGATATCCTACAATGAGCAGTTCTTC,CASTAEGSGISYNEQFF
few,TRBJ2-5,TRBV7-2,-,TGTGCCAGCAGCTTAGCTCCAGGATGGGAGACCCAGTACTTC,CASSLAPGWETQYF
-,TRBJ2-1,TRBV29-1,TRBD2,TGCAGCGTTGAACATTCGACTAGCGGGGGGAACAATGAGCAGTTCTTC,CSVEHSTSGGNNEQFF
-,TRBJ1-5,TRBV12-3/TRBV12-4,-,TGTGCCAGCAGTTTTAGCGGCCAGCCCCAGCATTTT,CASSFSGQPQHF
-,TRBJ2-3,TRBV30,-,TGTGCCTGGAGTAGCGGACCCGGCACTAGCACAGATACGCAGTATTTT,CAWSSGPGTSTDTQYF
-,TRBJ2-1,TRBV12-3/TRBV12-4,-,TGTGCCAGCAGTTTGCCCCGCGGAGAGCAGTTCTTC,CASSLPRGEQFF
-,TRBJ1-1,TRBV28,-,TGTGCCAGCGTCTACTCTCGGGCGGGGAGCACTGAAGCTTTCTTT,CASVYSRAGSTEAFF
-,TRBJ2-7,TRBV27,-,TGTGCCAGCAGTTTATCGCCAGGCACCTACGAGCAGTACTTC,CASSLSPGTYEQYF
-,TRBJ1-5,TRBV2,TRBD1,TGTGCCAGCAGTCGGGACAGGGGAAACCAAGAGCCCCAGCATTTT,CASSRDRGNQEPQHF
-,TRBJ1-2,TRBV24-1,TRBD1,TGTGCCACCAGTGATCCGGGACAGGAACAAGGCTACACCTTC,CATSDPGQEQGYTF
-,TRBJ2-5,TRBV7-2,TRBD2,TGTGCCAGCAGCTTACTGGGGCGGGAGGAGACCCAGTACTTC,CASSLLGREETQYF
-,TRBJ1-5,TRBV19,-,TGTGCCAGTACCTCCAATGGGGCCAGCTCGCCCCAGCATTTT,CASTSNGASSPQHF
-,TRBJ2-3,TRBV24-1,TRBD2,TGTGCCACCAGTGATTTGCGAGTTCCTAGCGGGGTAAACACAGATACGCAGTATTTT,CATSDLRVPSGVNTDTQYF
many,TRBJ2-2,TRBV10-1,TRBD1,TGCGCCAGCAGGAGCGGGACAGGGGAGAACACCGGGGAGCTGTTTTTT,CASRSGTGENTGELFF
-,TRBJ2-2,TRBV7-3,TRBD2,TGTGCCAGTCGGGCGAGCGGGAGATACACCGGGGAGCTGTTTTTT,CASRASGRYTGELFF
-,TRBJ2-7,TRBV10-1,TRBD1,TGCGCCAGCAGTGAGTCGGGACAGGGATTCATGGACTTC,CASSESGQGFMDF
-,TRBJ2-6,TRBV7-3,TRBD1,TGTGCCAGCAGCCGGACAGGGACCGGGGCCAACGTCCTGACTTTC,CASSRTGTGANVLTF
-,TRBJ2-3,TRBV7-6,TRBD2,TGTGCCAGCAGCCGGACTAGCGGACAATCCACAGATACGCAGTATTTT,CASSRTSGQSTDTQYF
once,TRBJ1-2,TRBV6-2/TRBV6-3,-,TGTGCCAGCAGTCACCCGGAGGGCTATGGCTACACCTTC,CASSHPEGYGYTF
-,TRBJ2-7,TRBV19,-,TGTGCCAGTAGTATATCTCCGGGACTGCCGGCCGTGCAGTACTTC,CASSISPGLPAVQYF
few,TRBJ1-6,TRBV28,TRBD1,TGTGCCAGCAGTTTATCGGGACAGGGTCATAATTCACCCCTCCACTTT,CASSLSGQGHNSPLHF
-,TRBJ1-2,TRBV6-5,TRBD1,TGTGCCAGCAGAGGGACAGTAGCGAATGGCTACACCTTC,CASRGTVANGYTF
-,TRBJ2-1,TRBV3-1/TRBV3-2,-,TGTGCCAGCAGCCTGCAACTTCCCATTCATTCCGACAATGAGCAGTTCTTC,CASSLQLPIHSDNEQFF
few,TRBJ1-2,TRBV20-1,-,TGCAGTGCTAGTTCAAGGGGCTATGGCTACACCTTC,CSASSRGYGYTF
-,TRBJ2-1,TRBV3-1/TRBV3-2,-,TGTGCCAGCAGCGCGGACTGGTCGGGTGAGCAGTTCTTC,CASSADWSGEQFF
-,TRBJ2-1,TRBV14,-,TGTGCCAGCAGCCCCCCCTGGGGCTTGTCGCAGTTCTTC,CASSPPWGLSQFF
-,TRBJ2-7,TRBV4-2,TRBD1,TGTGCCAGCAGCCAAGGGACAGGGAGGTACGAGCAGTACTTC,CASSQGTGRYEQYF
-,TRBJ2-7,TRBV19,TRBD2,TGTGCCAGTAGTATACTAGCGGGAGGGCCGAGTGAGCAGTACTTC,CASSILAGGPSEQYF
-,TRBJ2-7,TRBV11-2,TRBD2,TGTGCCAGCACCTATCCGGGGGGTAGGGCCTACGAGCAGTACTTC,CASTYPGGRAYEQYF
-,TRBJ2-3,TRBV2,-,TGTGCCAGCGGCTGGAATAACGGGGATACGCAGTATTTT,CASGWNNGDTQYF
few,TRBJ1-5,TRBV2,-,TGTGCCAGCACGCGCGAGTATAGCAATCAGCCCCAGCATTTT,CASTREYSNQPQHF
-,TRBJ2-2,TRBV19,-,TGTGCCAGTATGGGCAGATCTCCGAACACCGGGGAGCTGTTTTTT,CASMGRSPNTGELFF
-,TRBJ1-3,TRBV30,-,TGTGCCTGGGGCCCTCGAGGGTTTAGCTCTGGAAACACCATATATTTT,CAWGPRGFSSGNTIYF
-,TRBJ2-2,TRBV27,-,TGTGCCAGCAGTCCGAGGTGGGGGGACACCGGGGAGCTGTTTTTT,CASSPRWGDTGELFF
-,TRBJ2-7,TRBV11-3,TRBD2,TGTGCCAGCAGCCCTACTAGCGGGCCCTACGAGCAGTACTTC,CASSPTSGPYEQYF
-,TRBJ1-2,TRBV7-2,TRBD1,TGTCCCAGCACCCAATTGGGGGGGACAGGGGGAAACTATGGCTACACCTTC,CPSTQLGGTGGNYGYTF
-,TRBJ2-3,TRBV24-1,-,TGTGCCACCAGTGACCCCGGGGCAGATACGCAGTATTTT,CATSDPGADTQYF
-,TRBJ2-3,TRBV28,-,TGTGCCAGCACTGAACAGGGTTTGGATACGCAGTATTTT,CASTEQGLDTQYF
-,TRBJ1-5,TRBV27,TRBD1,TGTGCCAGCAGTTCCTCACAGGGGGAGGATCAGCCCCAGCATTTT,CASSSSQGEDQPQHF
-,TRBJ1-5,TRBV6-5,-,TGTGCCAGCAGTTACACTGGGGGGAAAGATCAGCCCCAGCATTTT,CASSYTGGKDQPQHF
-,TRBJ1-1,TRBV10-3,TRBD1,TGTGCCATCAGTGGGTGGGACAGGGGTTTTGGTGAAGCTTTCTTT,CAISGWDRGFGEAFF
-,TRBJ1-1,TRBV7-3,-,TGTGCCAGCAGCTTAACGGGCCCTAACACTGAAGCTTTCTTT,CASSLTGPNTEAFF
-,TRBJ1-1,TRBV11-2,-,TGTGCCAGCAGCTTAGTGGTAGTGGCTGAAGCTTTCTTT,CASSLVVVAEAFF
few,TRBJ1-1,TRBV27,-,TGTGCCAGCAGTTTAGAGGGCGGTCGGACTGAAGCTTTCTTT,CASSLEGGRTEAFF
-,TRBJ1-5,TRBV5-8,-,TGTGCCAGCAGCTTTCAGTACAATCAGCCCCAGCATTTT,CASSFQYNQPQHF
-,TRBJ2-1,TRBV6-6,TRBD2,TGTGCCAGCAGCCCCCCCGACAGACCCGGGACTAGCGGGAGCCGCTACAATGAGCAGTTCTTC,CASSPPDRPGTSGSRYNEQFF
-,TRBJ2-7,TRBV4-1,-,TGCGCCAGCAGCGACAGGTTCTACGAGCAGTACTTC,CASSDRFYEQYF
-,TRBJ2-2,TRBV6-4,TRBD1,TGTGCCAGCAGCCCCGGGACAGCCGGGGAGCTGTTTTTT,CASSPGTAGELFF
-,TRBJ2-3,TRBV30,-,TGTGCCTTCCCACTAGGTTTGACAGATACGCAGTATTTT,CAFPLGLTDTQYF